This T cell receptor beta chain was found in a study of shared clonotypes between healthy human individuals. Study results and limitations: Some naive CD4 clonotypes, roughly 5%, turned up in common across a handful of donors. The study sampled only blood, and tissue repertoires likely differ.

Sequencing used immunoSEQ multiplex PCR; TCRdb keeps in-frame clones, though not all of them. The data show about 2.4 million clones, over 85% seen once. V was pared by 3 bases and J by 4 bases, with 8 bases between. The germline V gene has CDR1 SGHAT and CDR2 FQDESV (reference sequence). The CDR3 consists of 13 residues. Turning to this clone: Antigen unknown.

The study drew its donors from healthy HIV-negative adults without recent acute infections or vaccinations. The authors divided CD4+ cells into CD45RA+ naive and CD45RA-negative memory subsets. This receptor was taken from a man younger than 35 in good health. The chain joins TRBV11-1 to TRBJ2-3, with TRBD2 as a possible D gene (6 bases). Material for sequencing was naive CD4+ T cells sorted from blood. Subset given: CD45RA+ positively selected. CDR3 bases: TGTGCCAGCAGCTTTTCGGGGGCAGATACGCAGTATTTT. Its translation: CASSFSGADTQYF. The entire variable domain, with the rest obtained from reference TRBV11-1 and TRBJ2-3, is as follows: EAEVAQSPRYKITEKSQAVAFWCDPISGHATLYWYRQILGQGPELLVQFQDESVVDDSQLPKDRFSAERLKGVDSTLKIQPAELGDSAMYLCASSFSGADTQYFGPGTRLTVL.